This T cell receptor beta chain was captured in a study of T cell repertoires in cytomegalovirus infection. General observations from the study: What dominated the ex vivo response were HLA-C-restricted CMV-specific TCR beta clonotypes. CMV carriers with the relevant HLA were identified by cumulative public TCR beta family frequency.

This CDR3 comprises 19 residues. Germline V gene lookup returns CDR1 SGHTA and CDR2 FQGTGA. V was shortened by 3 bases and J by 0 bases, with 22 bases between the two germline ends. TCRdb redid the calling of the reads with MiXCR, one entry per CDR3 protein. The sample includes around 71,000 distinct CDR3 sequences, approximately 42% of them seen just once. A remark on this clonotype: The target antigen is unknown.

The gene calls are TRBV7-3 and TRBJ2-3; the D is unclear. This specimen consisted of CD8+ T cells from cultured PBMCs, obtained from culture after CMV antigen stimulation. The TCR sequence derives from a human donor in good health (CMV status not recorded). Some clones in this sample may be carry-over from other donors' samples. The CDR3 DNA sequence: TGTGCCAGCAGCTTGGGTCCCGAACGGGCCCCTACTAGCACAGATACGCAGTATTTT. It is translated as CASSLGPERAPTSTDTQYF.